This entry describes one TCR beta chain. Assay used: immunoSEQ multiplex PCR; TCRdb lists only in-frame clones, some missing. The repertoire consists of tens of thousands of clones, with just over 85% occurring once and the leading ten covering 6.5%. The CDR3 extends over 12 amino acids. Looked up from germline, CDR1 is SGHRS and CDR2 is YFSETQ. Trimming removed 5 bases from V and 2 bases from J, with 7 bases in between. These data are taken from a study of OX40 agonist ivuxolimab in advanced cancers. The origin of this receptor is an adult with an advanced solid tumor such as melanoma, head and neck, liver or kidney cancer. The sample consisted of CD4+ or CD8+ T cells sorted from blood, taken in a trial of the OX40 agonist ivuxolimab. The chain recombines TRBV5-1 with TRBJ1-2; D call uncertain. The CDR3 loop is CASSPGNYGYTF. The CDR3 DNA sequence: TGCGCCAGCAGTCCGGGGAACTATGGCTACACCTTC.